In its sample, the clone carrying this TCR beta chain was seen a few times. Antigen unknown. The CDR3 length is 14 residues. Trimming removed 0 bases at V and 8 bases at J, with 13 bases between. Germline V gene lookup returns CDR1 LGHDT and CDR2 YNNKEL (reference sequence). This sample was included in a study of post-analysis software for immune sequencing data. Study overall: Progressive-relapsing, secondary progressive and relapsing-remitting multiple sclerosis were among the disease courses included. Overall study results and limits: Patients used about five TRBV segments, including TRBV5-6, TRBV5-1 and TRBV20-1, more often than controls. When the samples were clustered directly with F measure, those that had been prepared in the same batch showed strong co-clustering. Multiple sclerosis was associated with a significant reduction in normalized Chao1 diversity relative to controls.

TCR beta libraries were prepared from cDNA with unique molecular identifiers. Each sample of roughly 0.9 to 11 million input T cells yielded roughly 500,000 cDNA molecules, so each molecule approximated one T cell. TCRdb processed the PCR reads anew with MiXCR; each CDR3 protein has one entry. The sample holds around 200,000 distinct CDR3 sequences, approximately 30% seen once. This clonotype was obtained from a girl aged 2-17 years with multiple sclerosis. The chain recombines TRBV3-1 with TRBJ1-2; D remains ambiguous. Specimen: blood. The CDR3 DNA is TGTGCCAGCAGCCAAGAGTCACGGCCGAGGGGCTACACCTTC. Translating it yields CASSQESRPRGYTF.